Following are 11 T cell receptor beta chains from one sample sequenced in a study of shared clonotypes between healthy human individuals. Clones were read by immunoSEQ multiplex PCR, and TCRdb kept only the in-frame ones, dropping some. The sample gives 850,000 to 1,200,000 clones, under 80% of which show up once; approximately 1.5% is in the top ten. The specimen sequenced was memory CD4+ T cells sorted from blood. Subset of the sample: CD45RA-negative fraction. These receptors originate from a man aged 18 to 29 in good health.

The chain combines TRBV2 with TRBJ2-4; either TRBD1 or TRBD2 may supply D (5 bases each). The CDR3 totals 15 residues. Germline CDR1 is SNHLY and CDR2 is FYNNEI. The germline V and J ends were trimmed by 3 bases and 7 bases, with 16 bases remaining between them. The CDR3 nucleotides are TGTGCCAGCAGTGATGAAATGAGGGGTGGGAACATTCAGTACTTC. Translating gives CASSDEMRGGNIQYF.

J is TRBJ2-1 and V is TRBV10-3; D could derive from TRBD1 or TRBD2 (6 bases each). The CDR3 spans 11 residues. The V gene lost 10 bases and the J gene lost 8 bases, with 12 bases spanning the gap. CDR1 is ENHRY, CDR2 SYGVKD, per germline. Here the CDR3 reads CATLRGDEQFF. CDR3 sequence (DNA): TGTGCCACGTTAAGGGGGGATGAGCAGTTCTTC.

CDR3 DNA sequence: TGTGCCAGCAGCGACCGACCGGGACAGGGGTATGAAGCTTTCTTT. This translates into CASSDRPGQGYEAFF. The V and J genes are TRBV9 and TRBJ1-1; 10 bases fit TRBD1. Per the germline V gene, CDR1 is SGDLS and CDR2 is YYNGEE. This CDR3 is 15 amino acids long. The ends lost 3 bases at V and 7 bases at J; junction bases unmatched: 9.

The chain uses TRBV4-1 and TRBJ2-1; weak D call: TRBD1 (5 bases). V lost 0 bases and J 7 bases, leaving 22 bases between the germline ends. Germline V gene sequence: CDR1 MGHRA, CDR2 YSYEKL. The CDR3 is 18 amino acids. For the CDR3, the DNA is TGCGCCAGCAGCCAAGAAACCCGGCAGGGTGATAGTTTGAATGAGCAGTTCTTC. Translating it yields CASSQETRQGDSLNEQFF.

There are a few counts of this clone. The gene calls are TRBV18 and TRBJ1-5; maybe TRBD1 (5 bases). Trimming stripped 6 bases from V and 5 bases from J, with 11 bases between. From germline, CDR1 is KGHSH and CDR2 LQKENI. The CDR3 is 13 amino acids. The CDR3 DNA sequence: TGTGCCAGCTCGAGGGGCGCCGATCAGCCCCAGCATTTT. Translating gives CASSRGADQPQHF. Full variable domain (outside the CDR3, taken from reference TRBV18 and TRBJ1-5): NAGVMQNPRHLVRRRGQEARLRCSPMKGHSHVYWYRQLPEEGLKFMVYLQKENIIDESGMPKERFSAEFPKEGPSILRIQQVVRGDSAAYFCASSRGADQPQHFGDGTRLSIL.

The CDR3 here is CASSETQVGEQYF. CDR3 in DNA: TGTGCCAGCAGTGAAACCCAGGTCGGCGAGCAGTACTTC. The J gene is TRBJ2-7, the V gene TRBV2; no clear D. The V end lost 2 bases, the J end lost 6 bases, and 11 bases lay between the germline ends. The germline CDR1 and CDR2 sequences are SNHLY and FYNNEI. This CDR3 region has 13 residues.

The chain couples TRBV5-4 to TRBJ1-6; D call uncertain. The length of the CDR3 is 15 residues. V was pared by 0 bases and J by 9 bases, with 13 bases between. Germline lookup yields CDR1 SGHNT and CDR2 YYREEE (reference sequence). CDR3 sequence: CASSLEGREGSPLHF. CDR3 bases: TGTGCCAGCAGCTTGGAAGGGAGGGAGGGTTCACCCCTCCACTTT.

The chain is built from TRBV6-1 and TRBJ2-5, with D tentatively TRBD1 (7 bases). Trimming removed 7 bases from V and 6 bases from J, with 21 bases in between. CDR1 and CDR2 from the germline V gene are MNHNS and SASEGT. The length of the CDR3 is 15 residues. DNA of the CDR3: TGTGCCAGCATATCACATAGCAGGGGGGCAAAGACCCAGTACTTC. Its translation is CASISHSRGAKTQYF.

V is TRBV5-6 and J is TRBJ2-1, with 15 bases lining up with TRBD2. Germline V lookup: CDR1 SGHDT, CDR2 YYEEEE. Germline trimming cut 4 bases from V and 8 bases from J; bases unmatched to any gene: 4. The CDR3 extends over 15 amino acids. Here the CDR3 DNA reads TGTGCCAGCAGCAGGACTAGCGGGGGGGCCCATGAGCAGTTCTTC. Its translation: CASSRTSGGAHEQFF.

This sequence joins TRBV7-8 and TRBJ2-3; D unclear. Trimming removed 2 bases at V and 2 bases at J, with 2 bases between. In germline, CDR1 is SGHVS, CDR2 FQNEAQ. The CDR3 is 12 amino acids. The CDR3 loop reads CASSLPTDTQYF. CDR3 bases: TGTGCCAGCAGCTTACCCACAGATACGCAGTATTTT. The complete variable domain, with remaining parts taken from reference TRBV7-8 and TRBJ2-3, reads GAGVSQSPRYKVAKRGQDVALRCDPISGHVSLFWYQQALGQGPEFLTYFQNEAQLDKSGLPSDRFFAERPEGSVSTLKIQRTQQEDSAVYLCASSLPTDTQYFGPGTRLTVL.

The chain combines TRBV28 with TRBJ2-7; D is unresolved. Germline V CDR1 and CDR2: MDHEN, SYDVKM. Trimming removed 2 bases at V and 3 bases at J, with 8 bases between. The CDR3 consists of 13 residues. CDR3 in amino acids: CASSLRTNYEQYF. The CDR3 DNA is TGTGCCAGCAGTTTAAGAACAAACTACGAGCAGTACTTC.